This T cell receptor (beta chain) was identified during a study of post-analysis software for immune sequencing data. Study-wide results and caveats: Samples from a shared batch, those prepared together, strongly co-clustered by F measure.

About this clonotype: What it binds is unknown.

The TCR beta cDNA libraries contained unique molecular identifiers. TCRdb analysed the PCR reads with MiXCR anew, one entry per CDR3 protein. The sample has approximately 570,000 distinct CDR3 sequences, around 47% seen once. Sequencing was performed on blood. The origin of this receptor is a girl aged 5-17 years with multiple sclerosis.

The CDR3 region is CSARWRPEDTQYF. CDR3 nucleotides: TGCAGTGCACGCTGGAGACCCGAAGATACGCAGTATTTT. The V call is TRBV20-1, the J call TRBJ2-3; no definite D call. The CDR3 covers 13 residues. Germline V gives CDR1 DFQATT, CDR2 SNEGSKA (reference sequence). The V and J ends lost 6 bases and 5 bases respectively, with 15 bases between them.